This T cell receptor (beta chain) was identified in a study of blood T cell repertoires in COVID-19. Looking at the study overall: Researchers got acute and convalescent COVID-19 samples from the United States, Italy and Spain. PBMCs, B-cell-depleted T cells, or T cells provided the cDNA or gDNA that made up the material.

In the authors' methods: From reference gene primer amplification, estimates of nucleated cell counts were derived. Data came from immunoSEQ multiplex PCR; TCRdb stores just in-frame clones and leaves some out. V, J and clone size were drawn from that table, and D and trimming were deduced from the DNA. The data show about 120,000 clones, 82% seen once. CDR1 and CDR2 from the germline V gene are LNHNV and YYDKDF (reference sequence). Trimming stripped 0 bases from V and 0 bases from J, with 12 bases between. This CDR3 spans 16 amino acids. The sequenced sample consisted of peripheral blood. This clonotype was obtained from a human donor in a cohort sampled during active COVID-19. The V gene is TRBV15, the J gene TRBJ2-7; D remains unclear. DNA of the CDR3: TGTGCCACCAGCAGAGATCCGCAGGCCAACTCCTACGAGCAGTACTTC. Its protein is CATSRDPQANSYEQYF.